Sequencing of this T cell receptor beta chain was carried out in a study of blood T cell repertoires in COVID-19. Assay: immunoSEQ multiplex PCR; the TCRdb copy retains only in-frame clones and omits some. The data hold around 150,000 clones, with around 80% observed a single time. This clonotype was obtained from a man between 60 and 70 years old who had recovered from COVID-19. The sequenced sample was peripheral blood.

CDR3 DNA: TGTGCCAGCAGCCCAGCTTCACAGGGAGATACGCAGTATTTT. Translated, it gives CASSPASQGDTQYF. This chain links TRBV3-1 (or the pseudogene TRBV3-2) with TRBJ2-3; maybe TRBD1 (6 bases). V was cut by 4 bases and J by 5 bases, with 13 bases left in between. The V gene's germline CDR1 is LGHDT and CDR2 YNNKEL (reference sequence). The CDR3 extends over 14 amino acids.